The clone carrying this TCR beta chain was seen once. The antigen is unknown. One end of the junction fails to match germline, which may point to a read error. It was from roughly 20-30 mg of unsorted bulk tissue that RNA and DNA were co-extracted. Chronic HBV infection was present, with no prior treatment. These data come from a study of tumor-infiltrating lymphocytes in primary liver carcinoma. Study-wide results and caveats: Tumor-adjacent and tumor-blood pairs shared a smaller degree of overlap than tumor region pairs.

A constant-region primer served to make TCR beta cDNA from about 0.45 ug total RNA. Nested multiplex PCR, run for three rounds with slightly modified ARM-PCR, yielded TCR beta libraries. TCRdb re-derived calls from the multiplex PCR reads in MiXCR, one entry per CDR3 protein. The sample lists roughly 100,000 distinct CDR3 sequences, roughly 80% seen once, with approximately 20% in the top ten. The sequencing sample was made of liver tumor tissue from sampling region 3. Subset here: tumor region T3, left-lateral pole. The TCR comes from a man aged 35-49 years with primary liver carcinoma and hepatitis B virus infection.

CDR3 amino acids: CASSGAGAGNERFF. The DNA for the CDR3 is TGTGCCAGCAGCGGGGCAGGAGCGGGCAATGAGCGGTTCTTC. V is TRBV5-6 and J is TRBJ2-1; a possible D gene is TRBD2 (6 bases). This CDR3 has 14 amino acids. Germline V gene sequence: CDR1 SGHDT, CDR2 YYEEEE.